The T cell receptor (beta chain) described here comes from a study of T cells in Graves' hyperthyroidism and ophthalmopathy. Study outcomes and limitations: Model-based prediction identified ophthalmopathy a median roughly six months prior to its onset.

This clonotype has only a few counts. Its cognate antigen is unknown. Regions amplified from RNA transcripts were the TCR beta CDR3 regions. An initial round of RT-PCR targeting the TCR CDR3 relied on the HTBI primer set. TCRdb used MiXCR to reprocess the multiplex PCR reads, holding one entry per CDR3 protein. The sample lists roughly 570,000 distinct CDR3 sequences, under 60% occurring once. This CDR3 region has 14 residues. CDR1 is MGHDK, CDR2 SYGVNS, per germline. V was pared by 4 bases and J by 2 bases, with 11 bases between. The gene calls are TRBV25-1 and TRBJ1-2; a possible D gene is TRBD1 (6 bases). Sequencing was done on a sample of peripheral blood or thyroid tissue (not recorded which). The receptor's source is an adult woman with Graves' disease, either hyperthyroidism or ophthalmopathy (not recorded which). The DNA of the CDR3 is TGTGCCAGCAGTGTTGGGGGGCTAAACTATGGCTACACCTTC. Its translation is CASSVGGLNYGYTF.